This TCR beta chain was observed in a study of T cells after yellow fever vaccination. Turning to the study itself: Low-cell-number fractions were prepared with SMART-Seq v4 Ultra Low Input.

The TCR cDNA carried a universal primer site and UMIs from 5'RACE template switching. TCRdb reanalysed the 5' RACE reads using MiXCR and keeps one entry per CDR3 protein. The table has hundreds of thousands of distinct CDR3 sequences, 12% seen once; the top ten hold 15%. In this sample, this clonotype turned up a few times. The antigen remains unidentified. The study, taken as a whole, reports: Abundant clonotypes from the bulk population could contaminate FACS-sorted repertoires.

The CDR3 totals 17 residues. The J segment lost 2 bases and the V segment lost 0 bases, leaving 7 bases of the junction unmatched. Germline V gene lookup returns CDR1 MNHEY and CDR2 SVGAGI. This sample comprised PBMCs, obtained on the day of the yellow fever booster vaccination. This sequence was found in a young man who received the YFV17D yellow fever vaccine. V gene TRBV6-5 combines with J gene TRBJ2-7; 10 nucleotides match TRBD2. The CDR3 bases are TGTGCCAGCAGTTACTCCATGGGAACTAGCGGGACCTACGAGCAGTACTTC. As protein: CASSYSMGTSGTYEQYF.